The 22 T cell receptor beta chains reported below all come from one sample, sequenced in a study of blood T cell repertoires in COVID-19. Sequencing was performed with immunoSEQ multiplex PCR; in TCRdb, only in-frame clones are kept and a portion is missing. The table shows around 140,000 clones, with about 75% occurring only once. The sequenced sample consisted of PBMCs or T cells enriched from blood (not recorded which). The receptors derive from a woman in her 50s who had recovered from COVID-19.

V gene TRBV4-2 combines with J gene TRBJ2-1; D is possibly TRBD2 (7 bases). V lost 0 bases and J lost 2, with 11 bases in between. Germline lookup yields CDR1 LGHNA and CDR2 YNFKEQ. The CDR3 has 16 residues. CDR3 sequence: CASSQDVGGPYNEQFF. As DNA, the CDR3 is TGTGCCAGCAGCCAAGATGTGGGGGGGCCCTACAATGAGCAGTTCTTC.

This clone came up once. The chain carries TRBV9 and TRBJ2-2; D gene uncertain. The CDR3 sequence is 12 residues long. CDR1 is SGDLS and CDR2 is YYNGEE in the germline V gene. The V and J ends lost 4 bases and 3 bases respectively, with 4 bases between them. This CDR3 is CASSLYTGELFF. CDR3 bases: TGTGCCAGCAGCCTCTACACCGGGGAGCTGTTTTTT.

The chain joins TRBV28 to TRBJ2-1, with TRBD1 as a possible D gene (6 bases). The V and J ends lost 4 bases and 8 bases respectively, with 21 bases between them. CDR1 is MDHEN, CDR2 SYDVKM, per germline. The CDR3 sequence is 16 residues long. CDR3 amino acids: CASSSGTSEFSDEQFF. The CDR3 region has the DNA TGTGCCAGCAGTTCCGGGACATCAGAATTCTCAGATGAGCAGTTCTTC.

This clone was seen just once. This chain joins TRBV5-5 and TRBJ2-4; 13 nucleotides align to TRBD2. The junction had 10 bases not matched to a gene; V was cut back by 4 bases and J by 0 bases. CDR3 length: 19 residues. Germline V lookup: CDR1 SGHKS, CDR2 YYEKEE (reference sequence). CDR3 amino acids: CASSPRLAGGTIAKNIQYF. The CDR3 DNA is TGTGCCAGCAGCCCCCGACTAGCGGGAGGAACTATAGCCAAAAACATTCAGTACTTC. Based on the CDR3 plus reference TRBV5-5 and TRBJ2-4, the full variable domain is DAGVTQSPTHLIKTRGQQVTLRCSPISGHKSVSWYQQVLGQGPQFIFQYYEKEERGRGNFPDRFSARQFPNYSSELNVNALLLGDSALYLCASSPRLAGGTIAKNIQYFGAGTRLSVL.

The V gene is TRBV19, the J gene TRBJ1-2; no clear D gene. Trimming stripped 5 bases from V and 8 bases from J, with 12 bases between. The CDR3 is 12 amino acids. Germline-derived CDR1 and CDR2 are LNHDA and SQIVND (reference sequence). The CDR3 spells CASSSWSEGYTF. CDR3 nucleotides: TGTGCCAGTAGTTCTTGGTCGGAGGGCTACACCTTC.

The V and J genes are TRBV27 and TRBJ2-3, with 7 bases matching TRBD1. Germline CDR1 reads MNHEY; CDR2 reads SMNVEV (reference sequence). V gave up 4 bases and J gave up 2 bases; unmatched junction bases: 6. There are 15 residues in the CDR3. The CDR3 DNA reads as TGTGCCAGCAGTTCCTACGGGACAGCCACAGATACGCAGTATTTT. It yields the protein CASSSYGTATDTQYF.

V gene TRBV28 combines with J gene TRBJ1-1; D not certain. Between the trimmed V and J ends, which lost 2 bases and 4 bases, there was a span of 14 bases. Germline V CDR1 and CDR2: MDHEN, SYDVKM. This CDR3 is 15 amino acids long. Here the CDR3 reads CASSLRAGRVTEAFF. In DNA, the CDR3 is TGTGCCAGCAGTTTAAGGGCGGGGAGGGTCACTGAAGCTTTCTTT.

V usage is TRBV5-8 and J usage is TRBJ1-2; 7 bases are shared with TRBD1. Trimming took 0 bases from V and 3 from J; bases not matched to a gene: 5. This CDR3 contains 15 residues. CDR1 and CDR2 (germline): SGHTS, YDEGEE. This CDR3 is CASSLDGQAYYGYTF. The CDR3 DNA reads as TGTGCCAGCAGCTTGGATGGACAGGCCTACTATGGCTACACCTTC.

The chain uses TRBV9 and TRBJ1-5, with D unresolved. Trimming removed 0 bases at V and 8 bases at J, with 9 bases between. Germline lookup yields CDR1 SGDLS and CDR2 YYNGEE. This CDR3 has 13 amino acids. The CDR3 DNA sequence: TGTGCCAGCAGCGTAGGGTTGAGGGAGCCCCAGCATTTT. It specifies CASSVGLREPQHF.

This clone was seen ten or more times. The V call is TRBV5-4, the J call TRBJ2-5; 7 nucleotides line up with TRBD1. V gave up 3 bases and J gave up 3 bases; unmatched junction bases: 2. CDR3 length equals 13 residues. CDR1 SGHNT and CDR2 YYREEE come from the germline V gene (reference sequence). CDR3 DNA: TGTGCCAGCAGCTCGACAGGGAAAGAGACCCAGTACTTC. It is translated as CASSSTGKETQYF.

The rearrangement links TRBV5-8 to TRBJ2-1; no definite D call. V lost 4 bases and J lost 0, with 11 bases in between. Germline V CDR1 and CDR2: SGHTS, YDEGEE. This CDR3 contains 15 residues. DNA for the CDR3: TGTGCCAGCAGCATTCTAGTGACCTCCTACAATGAGCAGTTCTTC. This gives the protein CASSILVTSYNEQFF.

The gene calls are TRBV27 and TRBJ2-1, with 11 bases that match TRBD2. This CDR3 spans 15 amino acids. The germline V gene encodes CDR1 MNHEY and CDR2 SMNVEV (reference sequence). Trimming at V came to 6 bases and at J to 3 bases, leaving 4 bases not matched to a gene. CDR3 bases: TGTGCCAGCAGACGTAGCGGGGGGGTCTACAATGAGCAGTTCTTC. Encoded protein: CASRRSGGVYNEQFF.

V usage is TRBV23-1 and J usage is TRBJ1-6; D not resolved. TRBV23-1 is recorded as an ORF, its role being uncertain. The V end was cut by 7 bases, the J end by 6 bases, with 16 bases between. This CDR3 has 15 amino acids. CDR3 sequence reads: CASTPRDFCNSPLHF. DNA for the CDR3: TGCGCCAGCACCCCGAGGGATTTTTGTAATTCACCCCTCCACTTT.

The chain combines TRBV9 with TRBJ1-6; unclear D gene. V lost 2 bases, J lost 5 bases, and 5 bases lay in between. Germline V gene data show CDR1 as SGDLS and CDR2 as YYNGEE. The CDR3 has 13 residues. The CDR3 DNA sequence: TGTGCCAGCAGCGTTCGGGATAATTCACCCCTCCACTTT. Its protein is CASSVRDNSPLHF.

The V gene is TRBV30, the J gene TRBJ2-1, with a possible D match to TRBD2 (5 bases). The CDR3 contains 14 residues. Germline-derived CDR1 and CDR2 are GTSNPN and SVGIG (reference sequence). Trimming cost V 3 bases and J 3 bases, with 12 bases left between them. The CDR3 DNA is TGTGCCTGGAGCCCGGACTGGAACTACAATGAGCAGTTCTTC. Translated: CAWSPDWNYNEQFF.

This clone was seen only a few times. The chain recombines TRBV14 with TRBJ2-1, with TRBD2 matching over 11 bases. Germline V CDR1 and CDR2: SGHDN, FVKESK. V lost 4 bases and J lost 4; bases outside the gene matches: 3. This CDR3 has 15 residues. In DNA, the CDR3 is TGTGCCAGCAGCCCGGGACTAGCGGAATACAATGAGCAGTTCTTC. It translates to CASSPGLAEYNEQFF.

This sequence joins TRBV27 and TRBJ2-3; D call uncertain. CDR1 is MNHEY, CDR2 SMNVEV, per germline (reference sequence). The CDR3 consists of 14 residues. V shed 3 bases and J shed 3 bases, with 10 bases lying between them. The CDR3 loop reads CASSFWAQTDTQYF. The CDR3 coding sequence is TGTGCCAGCAGTTTCTGGGCCCAGACAGATACGCAGTATTTT.

The chain employs TRBV24-1 and TRBJ1-2, with 9 bases identical to TRBD1. Germline V gives CDR1 KGHDR, CDR2 SFDVKD. The trim removed 3 bases at V and 8 bases at J, leaving 3 bases unmatched. This CDR3 is built from 13 residues. The CDR3 nucleotides are TGTGCCACCAGTGATAACAGGGGGCACGGCTACACCTTC. Protein: CATSDNRGHGYTF.

The CDR3 DNA sequence: TGTGCCAGCAGCTTAGGCGGGGGGCAGAACTATGGCTACACCTTC. This encodes CASSLGGGQNYGYTF. V gene TRBV7-6 combines with J gene TRBJ1-2; D perhaps matches TRBD1 (6 bases). The CDR3 totals 15 residues. Trimming removed 1 base at V and 2 bases at J, with 11 bases between. CDR1 is SGHVS and CDR2 is FNYEAQ in the germline V gene.

This clone was counted between two and nine times. This chain uses TRBV18 with TRBJ2-5, with D possibly TRBD1 on 7 matching bases. CDR3 size: 15 residues. Germline V CDR1 and CDR2: KGHSH, LQKENI. V lost 6 bases to trimming and J lost 7 bases, with 21 bases between them. The CDR3 coding sequence is TGTGCCAGCTCCCTGGATTCAGGGGGGCCGAGGACCCAGTACTTC. Translation: CASSLDSGGPRTQYF.

This rearrangement joins TRBV4-2 to TRBJ2-2, with 8 bases identical to TRBD2. Germline CDR1 LGHNA, CDR2 YNFKEQ. The CDR3 length is 17 residues. V lost 0 bases and J lost 3; bases outside the gene matches: 6. The CDR3 nucleotides are TGTGCCAGCAGCCAAGAGGGAACTAGCGGCTACACCGGGGAGCTGTTTTTT. It codes for CASSQEGTSGYTGELFF.

The DNA of the CDR3 is TGTGCCAGTAGTATCACTGGCGGGAGGTACGAGCAGTACTTC. It codes for CASSITGGRYEQYF. The V and J genes are TRBV19 and TRBJ2-7, with TRBD2 matching over 8 bases. V trimming: 3 bases; J trimming: 4 bases; junction bases outside the gene matches: 5. The germline CDR1 and CDR2 sequences are LNHDA and SQIVND (reference sequence). The CDR3 runs to 14 residues.